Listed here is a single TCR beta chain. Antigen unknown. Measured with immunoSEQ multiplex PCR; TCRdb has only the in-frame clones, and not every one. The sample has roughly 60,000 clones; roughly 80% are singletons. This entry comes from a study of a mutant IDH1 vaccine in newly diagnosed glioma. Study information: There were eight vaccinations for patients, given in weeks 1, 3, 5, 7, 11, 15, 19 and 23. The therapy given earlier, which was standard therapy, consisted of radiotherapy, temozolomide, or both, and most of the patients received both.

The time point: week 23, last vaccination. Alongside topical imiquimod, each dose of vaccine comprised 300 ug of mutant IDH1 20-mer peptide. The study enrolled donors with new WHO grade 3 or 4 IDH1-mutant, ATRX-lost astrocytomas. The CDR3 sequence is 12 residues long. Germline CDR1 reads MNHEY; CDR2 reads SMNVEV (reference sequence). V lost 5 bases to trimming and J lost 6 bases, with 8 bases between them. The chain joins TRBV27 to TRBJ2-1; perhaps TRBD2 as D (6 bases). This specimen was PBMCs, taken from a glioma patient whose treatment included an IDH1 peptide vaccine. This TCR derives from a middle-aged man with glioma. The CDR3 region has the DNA TGTGCCAGCAGTCGGGAGACCAATGAGCAGTTCTTC. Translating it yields CASSRETNEQFF.